The clone carrying this T cell receptor (beta chain) came up many times. Trimming removed 5 bases from V and 2 bases from J; junction bases left unmatched: 2. This CDR3 has 15 residues. TCR beta CDR3 region amplification was performed from RNA transcripts. Primed by the HTBI set, a first-round RT-PCR was run on the TCR CDR3. TCRdb fed the multiplex PCR reads into MiXCR, producing one record per CDR3 protein. This sample yields hundreds of thousands of distinct CDR3 sequences, of which approximately 13% are seen a single time; roughly 9.2% belongs to the top ten. The data were taken from a study of T cells in Graves' hyperthyroidism and ophthalmopathy. Patients aged 18 to 65 had newly diagnosed hyperthyroidism lasting under 2 months. Patients having uncontrolled infection, another autoimmune disease, pregnancy or lactation were not included.

The chain carries TRBV12-3 or TRBV12-4 and TRBJ2-7, with 14 bases that match TRBD2. Sequencing used blood. The TCR was taken from a woman under 30 with Graves' hyperthyroidism. CDR3 sequence: CASSGTSGSPYEQYF. In DNA form, the CDR3 reads TGTGCCAGCAGTGGGACTAGCGGGAGTCCCTACGAGCAGTACTTC.